Listed here are 14 T cell receptor beta chains from one sample, sequenced in a study of T cell clones after liver transplantation. Repertoires were generated with immunoSEQ multiplex PCR, while TCRdb's copy carries only in-frame clones and drops some. The data show some 60,000 clones, 70% to 80% seen once. Sequenced material: CD4+ T cells from blood, taken before liver transplant. All receptors derive from a human donor who received a liver transplant.

This clone was counted only a few times. This chain uses TRBV5-4 with TRBJ2-7, with D unresolved. Germline values: CDR1 SGHNT, CDR2 YYREEE (reference sequence). The CDR3 length is 13 residues. V gave up 7 bases and J gave up 3 bases, with 14 bases separating them. This chain's CDR3 is CASESPDGYEQYF. Written as DNA, the CDR3 is TGTGCCAGCGAGTCCCCCGATGGCTACGAGCAGTACTTC.

This clone turned up a few times. This rearrangement joins TRBV2 to TRBJ2-7; 7 nucleotides align to TRBD1. The CDR3 has 13 amino acids. V trimming: 4 bases; J trimming: 2 bases; junction bases outside the gene matches: 2. Germline CDR1 is SNHLY and CDR2 is FYNNEI. The CDR3 DNA reads as TGTGCCAGCAGTGGACAGGGAACCTACGAGCAGTACTTC. Translated: CASSGQGTYEQYF.

This chain connects TRBV19 to TRBJ2-2; the match to TRBD1 covers 8 bases. Germline-derived CDR1 and CDR2 are LNHDA and SQIVND (reference sequence). Trimming took 4 bases from V and 5 from J; bases not matched to a gene: 12. CDR3 length equals 17 residues. CDR3 amino acids: CASSRAHDRGSTGELFF. The CDR3 coding sequence is TGTGCCAGTAGTAGAGCTCACGACAGGGGATCGACCGGGGAGCTGTTTTTT.

This clone was seen more than once but under ten times. DNA of the CDR3: TGTGCCACCAGCCCGTATAGGAAGGGGGCTTTCTTT. Translated: CATSPYRKGAFF. The chain uses TRBV15 and TRBJ1-1; tentative D call: TRBD1 (5 bases). CDR1 and CDR2 (germline): LNHNV, YYDKDF (reference sequence). Trimming stripped 5 bases from V and 11 bases from J, with 15 bases between. This CDR3 contains 12 residues.

The chain uses TRBV27 and TRBJ2-3; TRBD1 aligns across 7 bases. Per germline, CDR1 MNHEY and CDR2 SMNVEV (reference sequence). This CDR3 is 14 amino acids long. The V and J ends lost 6 bases and 0 bases, in that order; junction bases with no gene match: 3. The chain's CDR3 is CASRRDRSTDTQYF. CDR3 coding DNA: TGTGCCAGCAGGAGGGACAGAAGCACAGATACGCAGTATTTT.

This clone has a count of ten or more. The chain carries TRBV7-7 and TRBJ2-1; perhaps TRBD1 as D (5 bases). The germline CDR1 and CDR2 sequences are SSHAT and FNYEAQ (reference sequence). The CDR3 spans 15 residues. V dropped 1 base and J dropped 6 bases, with 13 bases sitting between them. CDR3 DNA: TGTGCCAGCAGCTTAGAACGGGTAGGGGCCAATGAGCAGTTCTTC. Translated: CASSLERVGANEQFF.

The sample holds a few counts of this clone. This rearrangement joins TRBV7-2 to TRBJ1-6, with 9 bases identical to TRBD1. V shed 0 bases, J shed 16 bases, and the junction held 1 base outside the gene matches. Germline assignment: CDR1 SGHTA and CDR2 FQGNSA. The CDR3 length is 12 residues. Written as DNA, the CDR3 is TGTGCCAGCAGCTTAGCACAGGGGGCTCTCCACTTT. Encoded protein: CASSLAQGALHF.

The chain combines TRBV18 with TRBJ1-3, with a possible D match to TRBD1 (5 bases). Looked up from germline, CDR1 is KGHSH and CDR2 is LQKENI. V lost 2 bases, J lost 4 bases, and 15 bases lay in between. This CDR3 contains 16 residues. CDR3 in DNA: TGTGCCAGCTCACCAGGTAGAGGAGGGGTCGGAAACACCATATATTTT. This gives the protein CASSPGRGGVGNTIYF.

This clone was picked up a small number of times. The CDR3 spells CAEGQGLGAFF. CDR3 DNA sequence: TGTGCTGAGGGACAGGGGCTTGGCGCTTTCTTT. The chain carries TRBV30 and TRBJ1-1, with 10 positions matching TRBD1. Germline lookup yields CDR1 GTSNPN and CDR2 SVGIG (reference sequence). The CDR3 extends over 11 amino acids.

This chain links TRBV10-3 with TRBJ2-5; 11 nucleotides agree with TRBD2. The CDR3 covers 14 residues. Germline assignment: CDR1 ENHRY and CDR2 SYGVKD. V shed 3 bases, J shed 4 bases, and the junction held 1 base outside the gene matches. CDR3 in amino acids: CAISDGTSGETQYF. Written as DNA, the CDR3 is TGTGCCATCAGTGACGGGACTAGCGGAGAGACCCAGTACTTC.

The gene calls are TRBV5-1 and TRBJ2-3, with 8 bases aligning to TRBD1. The V segment lost 5 bases and the J segment 5 bases; nucleotides outside the gene matches: 13. This CDR3 has 16 residues. Per the germline V gene, CDR1 is SGHRS and CDR2 is YFSETQ. This CDR3 is CASRTGTGVLRDTQYF. The CDR3 bases are TGCGCCAGCAGAACCGGGACAGGAGTTCTACGAGATACGCAGTATTTT.

The chain joins TRBV23-1 to TRBJ1-5; weak D call: TRBD1 (5 bases). TRBV23-1 is flagged as an ORF with uncertain function. The CDR3 runs to 19 residues. Trimming took 3 bases from V and 2 from J, leaving 23 bases between them. DNA for the CDR3: TGCGCCAGCAGTCACCCGGGGGGAAAGAATGTTGGTGGCAATCAGCCCCAGCATTTT. Translating it yields CASSHPGGKNVGGNQPQHF.

The sample holds one count of this clone. This chain connects TRBV5-1 to TRBJ2-7; no clear D gene. V was pared by 0 bases and J by 0 bases, with 10 bases between. The CDR3 is 15 amino acids. CDR1 SGHRS and CDR2 YFSETQ come from the germline V gene. CDR3 in DNA: TGCGCCAGCAGCTTGGGTCTCCGGAGCTCCTACGAGCAGTACTTC. Translated: CASSLGLRSSYEQYF.

This rearrangement joins TRBV5-1 to TRBJ1-1; 9 bases are shared with TRBD1. The CDR3 sequence is 15 residues long. Germline V gene lookup returns CDR1 SGHRS and CDR2 YFSETQ. Trimming at V came to 3 bases and at J to 0 bases, leaving 3 bases not matched to a gene. The CDR3 loop reads CASSSGTGLNTEAFF. The DNA for the CDR3 is TGCGCCAGCAGCTCCGGGACAGGGTTGAACACTGAAGCTTTCTTT.